Detailed here is one T cell receptor (beta chain). No antigen is known for it. The sample is drawn from a study of OX40 agonist ivuxolimab in advanced cancers. Study as a whole: Prior anti-PD-1, anti-PD-L1 or anti-CTLA-4 therapy was allowed; 35% to 40% had some. Three dose-escalation patients had partial responses: one with hepatocellular carcinoma and two with cutaneous melanoma. Study results and caveats: CD4+ and CD8+ blood T cells expanded clonally by week 6 at 0.1 to 3.0 mg/kg. Among some nonresponders, normalized T-cell clonal expansion was also low.

The length of the CDR3 is 14 residues. V lost 1 base and J lost 1, with 8 bases in between. CDR1 is SGDLS and CDR2 is YYNGEE in the germline V gene. Only in-frame clones appear in the TCRdb table, and some are missing; sequencing was by immunoSEQ multiplex PCR. Altogether 70,000 to 95,000 clones are present, around 80% being singletons, with the ten largest covering under 0.8%. The material was CD4+ or CD8+ T cells sorted from blood, obtained in a trial of the OX40 agonist ivuxolimab. The V call is TRBV9, the J call TRBJ1-1, with TRBD1 as a possible D gene (6 bases). The TCR comes from an adult with an advanced solid tumor such as melanoma, head and neck, liver or kidney cancer. CDR3 bases: TGTGCCAGCAGCGTAACAGGGACGAACACTGAAGCTTTCTTT. Translation: CASSVTGTNTEAFF.